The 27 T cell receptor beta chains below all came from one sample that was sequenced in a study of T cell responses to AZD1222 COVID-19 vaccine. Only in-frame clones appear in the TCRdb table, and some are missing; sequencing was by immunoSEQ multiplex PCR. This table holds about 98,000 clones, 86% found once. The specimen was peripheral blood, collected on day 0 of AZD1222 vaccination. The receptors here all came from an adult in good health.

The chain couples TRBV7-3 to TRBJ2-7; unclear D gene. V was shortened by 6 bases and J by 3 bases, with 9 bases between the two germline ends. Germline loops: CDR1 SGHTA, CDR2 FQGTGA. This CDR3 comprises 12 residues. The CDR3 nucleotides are TGTGCCAGCAGAACGAATCACTACGAGCAGTACTTC. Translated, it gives CASRTNHYEQYF.

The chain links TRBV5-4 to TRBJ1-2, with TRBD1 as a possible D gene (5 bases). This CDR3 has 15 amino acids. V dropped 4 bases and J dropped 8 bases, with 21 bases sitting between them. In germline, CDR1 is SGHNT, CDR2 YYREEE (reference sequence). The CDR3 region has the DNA TGTGCCAGCAGCGCCTCGGGACGTCCCACGGGGGGCTACACCTTC. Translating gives CASSASGRPTGGYTF.

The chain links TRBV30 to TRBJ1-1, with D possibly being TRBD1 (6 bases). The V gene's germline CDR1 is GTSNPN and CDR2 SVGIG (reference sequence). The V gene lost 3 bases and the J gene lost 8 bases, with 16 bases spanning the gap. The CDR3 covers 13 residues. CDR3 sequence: CAWRSVGGPEAFF. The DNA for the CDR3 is TGTGCCTGGAGATCGGTGGGGGGCCCCGAAGCTTTCTTT.

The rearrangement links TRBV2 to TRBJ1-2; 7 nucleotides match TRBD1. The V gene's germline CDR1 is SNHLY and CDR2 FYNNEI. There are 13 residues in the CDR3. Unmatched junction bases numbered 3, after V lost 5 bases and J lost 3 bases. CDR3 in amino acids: CASSRGTDYGYTF. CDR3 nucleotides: TGTGCCAGCAGTAGAGGGACAGACTATGGCTACACCTTC.

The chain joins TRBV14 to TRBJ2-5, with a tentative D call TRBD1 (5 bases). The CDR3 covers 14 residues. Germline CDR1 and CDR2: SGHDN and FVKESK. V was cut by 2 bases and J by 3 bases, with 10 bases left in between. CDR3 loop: CASSQRQIEETQYF. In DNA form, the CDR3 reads TGTGCCAGCAGCCAACGACAGATAGAAGAGACCCAGTACTTC. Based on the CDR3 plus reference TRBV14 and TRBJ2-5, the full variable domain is EAGVTQFPSHSVIEKGQTVTLRCDPISGHDNLYWYRRVMGKEIKFLLHFVKESKQDESGMPNNRFLAERTGGTYSTLKVQPAELEDSGVYFCASSQRQIEETQYFGPGTRLLVL.

CDR3 DNA sequence: TGCGCCAGCAGCTGGCCCCCGGGGCAGGCCACTAACTATGGCTACACCTTC. It specifies CASSWPPGQATNYGYTF. The V call is TRBV5-1, the J call TRBJ1-2, with D tentatively TRBD1 (5 bases). With 3 bases removed from V and 0 bases from J, the gap between germline ends came to 18 bases. The CDR3 runs to 17 residues. The germline V gene encodes CDR1 SGHRS and CDR2 YFSETQ. Drawing the rest from reference TRBV5-1 and TRBJ1-2, the complete variable domain is KAGVTQTPRYLIKTRGQQVTLSCSPISGHRSVSWYQQTPGQGLQFLFEYFSETQRNKGNFPGRFSGRQFSNSRSEMNVSTLELGDSALYLCASSWPPGQATNYGYTFGSGTRLTVV.

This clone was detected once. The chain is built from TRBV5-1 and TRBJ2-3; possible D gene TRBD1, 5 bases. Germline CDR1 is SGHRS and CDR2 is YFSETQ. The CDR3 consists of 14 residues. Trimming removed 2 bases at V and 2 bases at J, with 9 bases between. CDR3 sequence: CASSFRQFTDTQYF. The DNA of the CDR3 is TGCGCCAGCAGCTTCCGACAGTTCACAGATACGCAGTATTTT.

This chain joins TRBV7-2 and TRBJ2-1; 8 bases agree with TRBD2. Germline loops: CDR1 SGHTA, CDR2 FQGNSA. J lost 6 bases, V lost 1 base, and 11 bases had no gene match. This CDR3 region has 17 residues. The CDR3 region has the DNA TGTGCCAGCAGCTTAGGACAGGCCGGGAGGGTCCGCAATGAGCAGTTCTTC. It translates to CASSLGQAGRVRNEQFF.

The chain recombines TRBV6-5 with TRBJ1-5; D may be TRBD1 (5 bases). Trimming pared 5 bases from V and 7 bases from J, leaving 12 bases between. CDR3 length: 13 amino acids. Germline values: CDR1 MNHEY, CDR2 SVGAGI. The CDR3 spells CASSPSGRQPQHF. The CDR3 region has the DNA TGTGCCAGCAGTCCCTCAGGGAGGCAGCCCCAGCATTTT.

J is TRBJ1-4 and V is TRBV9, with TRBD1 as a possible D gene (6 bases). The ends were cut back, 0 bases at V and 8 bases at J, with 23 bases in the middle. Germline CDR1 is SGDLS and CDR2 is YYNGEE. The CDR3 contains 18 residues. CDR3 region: CASSVAPSGALGREKLFF. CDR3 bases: TGTGCCAGCAGCGTAGCTCCGTCGGGGGCGCTAGGACGGGAAAAACTGTTTTTT.

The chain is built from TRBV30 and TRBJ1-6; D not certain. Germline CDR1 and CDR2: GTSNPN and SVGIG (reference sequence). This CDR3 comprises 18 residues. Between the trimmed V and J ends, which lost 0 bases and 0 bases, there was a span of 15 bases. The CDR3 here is CAWSVRFGGSSYNSPLHF. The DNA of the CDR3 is TGTGCCTGGAGTGTACGGTTCGGCGGGAGCTCCTATAATTCACCCCTCCACTTT.

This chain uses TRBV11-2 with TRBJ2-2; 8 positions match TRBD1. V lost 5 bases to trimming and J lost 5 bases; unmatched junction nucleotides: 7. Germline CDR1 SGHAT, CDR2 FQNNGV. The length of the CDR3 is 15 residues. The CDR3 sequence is CASSKVQGATGELFF. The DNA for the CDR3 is TGTGCCAGCAGCAAGGTGCAGGGGGCTACCGGGGAGCTGTTTTTT. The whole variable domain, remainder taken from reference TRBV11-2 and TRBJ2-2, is EAGVAQSPRYKIIEKRQSVAFWCNPISGHATLYWYQQILGQGPKLLIQFQNNGVVDDSQLPKDRFSAERLKGVDSTLKIQPAKLEDSAVYLCASSKVQGATGELFFGEGSRLTVL.

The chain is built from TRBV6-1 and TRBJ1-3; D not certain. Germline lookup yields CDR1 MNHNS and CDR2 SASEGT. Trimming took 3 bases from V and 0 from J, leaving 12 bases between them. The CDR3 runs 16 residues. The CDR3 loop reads CASSDLPMGSGNTIYF. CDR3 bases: TGTGCCAGCAGTGATCTCCCGATGGGCTCTGGAAACACCATATATTTT.

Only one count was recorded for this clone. The CDR3 protein is CASSNPNTEAFF. CDR3 coding DNA: TGTGCCAGTTCGAATCCGAACACTGAAGCTTTCTTT. The rearrangement joins TRBV6-5 to TRBJ1-1; no reliable D call. V was clipped by 9 bases and J by 1 base, with 9 bases between them. Germline values: CDR1 MNHEY, CDR2 SVGAGI. The CDR3 sequence is 12 residues long.

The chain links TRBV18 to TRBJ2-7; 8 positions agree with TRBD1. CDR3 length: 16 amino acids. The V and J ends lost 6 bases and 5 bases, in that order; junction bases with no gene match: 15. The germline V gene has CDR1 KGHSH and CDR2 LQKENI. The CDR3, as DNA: TGTGCCAGCTCCCTTACTGCGGACAGGGTTATGGACGAGCAGTACTTC. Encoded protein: CASSLTADRVMDEQYF.

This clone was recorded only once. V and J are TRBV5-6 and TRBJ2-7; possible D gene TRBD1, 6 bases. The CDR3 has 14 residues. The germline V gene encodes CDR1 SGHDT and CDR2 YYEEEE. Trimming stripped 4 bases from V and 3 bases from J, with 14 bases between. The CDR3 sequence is CASSPRGIYYEQYF. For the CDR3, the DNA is TGTGCCAGCAGCCCCAGGGGAATCTACTACGAGCAGTACTTC. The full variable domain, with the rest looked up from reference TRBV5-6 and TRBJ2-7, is DAGVTQSPTHLIKTRGQQVTLRCSPKSGHDTVSWYQQALGQGPQFIFQYYEEEERQRGNFPDRFSGHQFPNYSSELNVNALLLGDSALYLCASSPRGIYYEQYFGPGTRLTVT.

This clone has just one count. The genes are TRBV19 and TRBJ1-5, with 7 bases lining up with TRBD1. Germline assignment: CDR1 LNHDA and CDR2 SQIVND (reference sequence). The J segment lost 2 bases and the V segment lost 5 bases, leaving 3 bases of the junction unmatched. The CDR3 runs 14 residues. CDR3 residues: CASSLTGGNQPQHF. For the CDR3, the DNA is TGTGCCAGTAGTCTCACAGGGGGCAATCAGCCCCAGCATTTT.

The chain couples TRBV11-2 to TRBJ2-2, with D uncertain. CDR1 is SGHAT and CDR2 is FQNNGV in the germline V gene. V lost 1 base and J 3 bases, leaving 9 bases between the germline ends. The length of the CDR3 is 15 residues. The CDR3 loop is CASSLVGSYTGELFF. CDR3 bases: TGTGCCAGCAGCTTAGTGGGCAGCTACACCGGGGAGCTGTTTTTT.

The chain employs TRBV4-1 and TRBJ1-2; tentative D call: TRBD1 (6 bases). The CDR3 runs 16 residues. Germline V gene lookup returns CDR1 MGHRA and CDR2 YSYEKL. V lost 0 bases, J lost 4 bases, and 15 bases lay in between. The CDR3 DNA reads TGCGCCAGCAGCCAAGAACCGGCGGGGGCCGGCTATGGCTACACCTTC. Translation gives CASSQEPAGAGYGYTF.

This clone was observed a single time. CDR3 sequence (DNA): TGTGCCAGCAGTCGGCATGCAGAGCTTAATGAAAAACTGTTTTTT. Its protein product is CASSRHAELNEKLFF. This chain links TRBV5-5 with TRBJ1-4; D is undetermined. There are 15 residues in the CDR3. Trimming shortened V by 5 bases and J by 4 bases, and 15 bases separated the two germline ends. CDR1 and CDR2 (germline): SGHKS, YYEKEE (reference sequence). The full variable domain, rest sourced from reference TRBV5-5 and TRBJ1-4, is DAGVTQSPTHLIKTRGQQVTLRCSPISGHKSVSWYQQVLGQGPQFIFQYYEKEERGRGNFPDRFSARQFPNYSSELNVNALLLGDSALYLCASSRHAELNEKLFFGSGTQLSVL.

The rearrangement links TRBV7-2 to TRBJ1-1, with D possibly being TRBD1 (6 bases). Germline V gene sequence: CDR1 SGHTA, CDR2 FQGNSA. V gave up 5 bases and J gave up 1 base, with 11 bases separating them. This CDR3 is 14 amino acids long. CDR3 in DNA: TGTGCCAGCAGCCCAGGGGCGCGGAACACTGAAGCTTTCTTT. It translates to CASSPGARNTEAFF.

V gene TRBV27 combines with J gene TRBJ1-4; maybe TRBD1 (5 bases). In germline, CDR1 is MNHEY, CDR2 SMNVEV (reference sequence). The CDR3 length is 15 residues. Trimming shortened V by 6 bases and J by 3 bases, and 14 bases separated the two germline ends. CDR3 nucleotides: TGTGCCAGCAGGGGGGGTGGGGCCCCTAATGAAAAACTGTTTTTT. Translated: CASRGGGAPNEKLFF.

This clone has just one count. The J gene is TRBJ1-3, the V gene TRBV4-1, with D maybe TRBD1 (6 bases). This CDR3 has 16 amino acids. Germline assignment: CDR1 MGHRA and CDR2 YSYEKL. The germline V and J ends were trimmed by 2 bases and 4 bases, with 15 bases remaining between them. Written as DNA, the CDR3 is TGCGCCAGCAGCCAACCCCCAGCAGGGGAGGGAAACACCATATATTTT. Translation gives CASSQPPAGEGNTIYF.

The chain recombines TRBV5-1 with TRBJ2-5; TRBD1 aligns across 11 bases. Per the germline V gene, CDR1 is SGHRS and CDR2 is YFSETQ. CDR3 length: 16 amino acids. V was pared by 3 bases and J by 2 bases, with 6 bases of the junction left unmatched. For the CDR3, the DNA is TGCGCCAGCAGCTCGGGGACAGGGGGGTTTCAAGAGACCCAGTACTTC. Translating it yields CASSSGTGGFQETQYF.

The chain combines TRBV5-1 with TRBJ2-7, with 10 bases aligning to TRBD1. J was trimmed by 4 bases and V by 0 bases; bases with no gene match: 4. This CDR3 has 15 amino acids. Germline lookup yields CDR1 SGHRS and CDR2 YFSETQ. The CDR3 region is CASSLAGTGVYEQYF. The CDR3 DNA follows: TGCGCCAGCAGCTTGGCCGGGACAGGGGTATACGAGCAGTACTTC.

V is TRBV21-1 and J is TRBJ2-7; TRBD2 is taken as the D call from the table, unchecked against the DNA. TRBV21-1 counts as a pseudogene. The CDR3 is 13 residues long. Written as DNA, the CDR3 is TGTGCCAGCAGCAAAAGGGGCGGGAACGAGCAGTACTTC. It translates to CASSKRGGNEQYF.

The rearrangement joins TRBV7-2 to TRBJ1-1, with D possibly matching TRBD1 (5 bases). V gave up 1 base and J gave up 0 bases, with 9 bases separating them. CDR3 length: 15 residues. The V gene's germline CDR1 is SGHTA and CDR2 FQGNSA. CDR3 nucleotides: TGTGCCAGCAGCTTAGAGGCAGGGCTGAACACTGAAGCTTTCTTT. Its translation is CASSLEAGLNTEAFF.